A few counts support the clone carrying this TCR beta chain. Its antigen is as yet unknown. The CDR3 is 13 residues long. With 4 bases removed from V and 4 bases from J, the gap between germline ends came to 11 bases. CDR1 is SGHRS, CDR2 YFSETQ, per germline. This sample was included in a study of T cells after yellow fever vaccination. Study in general: For low cell numbers, libraries were made with SMART-Seq v4 Ultra Low Input. General study results and limits: Clonotypes appearing in both CD4 and CD8 compartments existed, and their share was small. At 95% to 98% for CD4 and around 91% for CD8, most primary-vaccination clones showed up again after the booster.

TCR cDNA, made by 5'RACE template switching, carried an added universal primer site and UMIs. One entry per CDR3 protein results from TCRdb running MiXCR on the 5' RACE reads. The profile shows a few hundred thousand distinct CDR3 sequences, roughly 4.8% of them singletons. This rearrangement joins TRBV5-1 to TRBJ1-1; D is unclear. Sequences were derived from CD4+ T cells sorted from PBMCs, sampled on the day of the yellow fever booster vaccination. The TCR was taken from a man aged 18 to 35 who received the YFV17D yellow fever vaccine. The CDR3 reads CASSPTGVTEAFF. The CDR3, as DNA: TGCGCCAGCAGCCCCACCGGGGTCACTGAAGCTTTCTTT.